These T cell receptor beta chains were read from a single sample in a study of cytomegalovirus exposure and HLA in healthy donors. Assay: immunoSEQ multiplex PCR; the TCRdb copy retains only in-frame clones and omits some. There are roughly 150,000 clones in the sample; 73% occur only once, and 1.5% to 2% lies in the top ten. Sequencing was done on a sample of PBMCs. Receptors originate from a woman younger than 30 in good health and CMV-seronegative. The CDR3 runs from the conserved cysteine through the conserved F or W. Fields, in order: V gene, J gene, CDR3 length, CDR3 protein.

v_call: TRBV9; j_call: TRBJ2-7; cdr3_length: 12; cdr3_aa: CASSVGQGEQYF
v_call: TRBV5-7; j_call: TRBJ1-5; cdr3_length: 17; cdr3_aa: CASSFYRSRGNNQPQHF
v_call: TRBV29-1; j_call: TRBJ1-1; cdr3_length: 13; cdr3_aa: CSSRRELNTEAFF
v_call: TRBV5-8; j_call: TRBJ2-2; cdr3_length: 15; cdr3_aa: CASSSGTKNTGELFF
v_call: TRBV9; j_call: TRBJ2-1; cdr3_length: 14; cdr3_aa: CASSTRTRFNEQFF
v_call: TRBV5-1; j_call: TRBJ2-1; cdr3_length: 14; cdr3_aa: CASSLLAGYNEQFF
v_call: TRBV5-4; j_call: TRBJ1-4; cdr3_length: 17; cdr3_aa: CASSSGTGAIAGGKLFF
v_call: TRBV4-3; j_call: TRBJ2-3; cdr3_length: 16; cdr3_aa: CASSQDWGGGTDTQYF
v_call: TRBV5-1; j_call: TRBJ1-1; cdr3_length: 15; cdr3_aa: CASTYPRGQNSEAFF
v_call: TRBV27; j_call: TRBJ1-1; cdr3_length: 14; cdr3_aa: CASSLKPQVTEAFF
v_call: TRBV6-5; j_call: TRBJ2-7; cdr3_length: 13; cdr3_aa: CACSGGSSYEQYF
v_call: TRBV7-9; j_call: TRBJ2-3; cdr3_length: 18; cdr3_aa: CASSLAGGQSTSTDTQYF
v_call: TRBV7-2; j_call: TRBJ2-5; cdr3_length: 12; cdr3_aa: CASSADRETQYF
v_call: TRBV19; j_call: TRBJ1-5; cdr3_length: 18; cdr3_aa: CASSIGYRGWGSNQPQHF
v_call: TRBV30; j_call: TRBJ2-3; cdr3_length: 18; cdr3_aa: CAWSGPNWTSGSTDTQYF
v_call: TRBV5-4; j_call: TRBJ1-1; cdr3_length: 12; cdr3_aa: CASSGDRVEAFF
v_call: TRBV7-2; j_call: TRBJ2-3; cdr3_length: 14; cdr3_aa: CASSLIAVADTQYF
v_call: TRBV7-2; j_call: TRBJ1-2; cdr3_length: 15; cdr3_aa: CASSYSRGDFYGYTF
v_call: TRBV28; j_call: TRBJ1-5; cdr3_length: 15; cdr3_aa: CASSLITGVNQPQHF
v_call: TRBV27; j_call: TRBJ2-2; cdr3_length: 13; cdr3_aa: CASTPRQHRGAVF
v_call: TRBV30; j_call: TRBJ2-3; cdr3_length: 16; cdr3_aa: CAWSVTVSHGTDTQYF
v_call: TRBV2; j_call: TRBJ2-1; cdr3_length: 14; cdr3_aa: CASSGDRGYNEQFF
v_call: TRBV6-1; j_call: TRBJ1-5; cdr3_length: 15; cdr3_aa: CASSERQGLRQPQHF
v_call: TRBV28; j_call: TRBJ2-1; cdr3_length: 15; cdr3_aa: CASTQRVAGANEQFF
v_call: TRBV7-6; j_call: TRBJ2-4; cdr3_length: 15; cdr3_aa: CASSLSGISSDIQYF
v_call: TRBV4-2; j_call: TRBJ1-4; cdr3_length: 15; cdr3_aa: CASSQEGTGPLKLFF
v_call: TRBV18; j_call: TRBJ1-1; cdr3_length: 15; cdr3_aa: CASSGGGISYTEAFF
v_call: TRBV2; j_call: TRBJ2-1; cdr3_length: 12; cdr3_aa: CASSDESYEQFF
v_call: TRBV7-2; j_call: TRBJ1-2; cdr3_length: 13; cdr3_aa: CASSSGTGNGYTF
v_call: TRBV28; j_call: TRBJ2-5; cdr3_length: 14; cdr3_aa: CAISGTGAGETQYF
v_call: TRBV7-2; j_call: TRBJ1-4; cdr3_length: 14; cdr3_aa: CASSLGRGNEKLFF
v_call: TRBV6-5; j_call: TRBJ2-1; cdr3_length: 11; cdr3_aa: CASNSGSEQFF
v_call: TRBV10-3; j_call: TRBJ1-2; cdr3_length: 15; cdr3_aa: CAISIRDTHIEGYTF
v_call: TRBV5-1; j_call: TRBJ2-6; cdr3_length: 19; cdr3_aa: CASSFRTGGLSSGANVLTF
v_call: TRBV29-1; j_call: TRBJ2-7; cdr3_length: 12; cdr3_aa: CSVQQGAGEQYF
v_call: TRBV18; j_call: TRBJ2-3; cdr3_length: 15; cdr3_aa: CASSPRTSGTDTQYF
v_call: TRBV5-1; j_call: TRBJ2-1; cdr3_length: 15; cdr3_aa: CASSYGQGSYNEQFF
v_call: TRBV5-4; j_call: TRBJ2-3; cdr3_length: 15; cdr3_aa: CASSWGQGSTDTQYF
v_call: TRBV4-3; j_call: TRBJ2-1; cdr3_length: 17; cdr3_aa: CASSQEMAALTYNEQFF
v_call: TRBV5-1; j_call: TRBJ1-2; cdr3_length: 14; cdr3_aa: CASSLGQGHGGYTF
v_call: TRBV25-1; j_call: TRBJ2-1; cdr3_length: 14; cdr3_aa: CASSESGRGHEQFF
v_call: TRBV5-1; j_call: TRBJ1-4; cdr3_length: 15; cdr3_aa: CASSLDSTTNEKLFF